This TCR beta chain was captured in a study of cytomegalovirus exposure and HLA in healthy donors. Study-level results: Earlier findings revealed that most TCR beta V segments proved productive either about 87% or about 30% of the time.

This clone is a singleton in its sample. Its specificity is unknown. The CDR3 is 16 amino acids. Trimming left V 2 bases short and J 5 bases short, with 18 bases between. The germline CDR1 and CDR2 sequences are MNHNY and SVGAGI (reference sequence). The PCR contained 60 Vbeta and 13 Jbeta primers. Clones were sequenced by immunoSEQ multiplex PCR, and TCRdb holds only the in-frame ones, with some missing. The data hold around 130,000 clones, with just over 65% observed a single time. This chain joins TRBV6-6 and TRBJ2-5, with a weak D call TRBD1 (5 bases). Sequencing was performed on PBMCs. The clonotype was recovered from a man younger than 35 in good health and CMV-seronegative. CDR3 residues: CASSYRGHSRSETQYF. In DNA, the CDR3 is TGTGCCAGCAGTTACCGCGGACATAGCAGATCGGAGACCCAGTACTTC.